This T cell receptor beta chain was sequenced for a study of T cells in Graves' hyperthyroidism and ophthalmopathy. Study in general: Specimen type is peripheral blood, collected at initial diagnosis prior to any treatment.

Regions amplified from RNA transcripts were the TCR beta CDR3 regions. TCR CDR3 underwent first-round RT-PCR with the HTBI primer set. TCRdb used MiXCR to reprocess the multiplex PCR reads, holding one entry per CDR3 protein. There are approximately 560,000 distinct CDR3 sequences in the sample; 15% to 19% occur only once, and around 7.5% lies in the top ten. General study points: In the analysis, a 13 V-J model separated ophthalmopathy from stable hyperthyroidism.

CDR1 and CDR2 (germline): LNHDA, SQIVND (reference sequence). Trimming left V 3 bases short and J 9 bases short, with 9 bases between. This CDR3 is built from 12 residues. Points on this clonotype: The target antigen is unknown.

Source material: blood. The chain combines TRBV19 with TRBJ2-1; possible D gene TRBD2, 5 bases. The origin of this receptor is a woman aged 25 to 39 with Graves' hyperthyroidism. The CDR3 nucleotides read TGTGCCAGTAGTATGACTATCGGTGAGCAGTTCTTC. It translates to CASSMTIGEQFF.